These T cell receptor beta chains were read from a single sample in a study of control samples from healthy donors and cancer patients. Assay used: immunoSEQ multiplex PCR; TCRdb lists only in-frame clones, some missing. The repertoire holds nearly 200,000 clones, with roughly nine tenths as singletons. The sequencing sample was made of blood. The receptors here all came from a man under 40 in good health. The conserved cysteine and the conserved F or W are not part of the CDR3 here. Fields, in order: clone size, J gene, V gene, CDR3 protein. Where a row states a size, it is once, few, many or the class of an expanded clone; other rows omit it.

>.|TRBJ1-2|TRBV19
ASRLGQGARGYGYT
>.|TRBJ1-5|TRBV27
ASSLTLYSNQPQH
>.|TRBJ2-1|TRBV28
ASSLNSGGESFNEQF
>.|TRBJ2-7|TRBV28
ASSFEHAYEQY
>.|TRBJ2-7|TRBV19
ASSIKGQLGYEQY
>.|TRBJ2-7|TRBV19
ASSTTDRGKHYEQY
>once|TRBJ2-7|TRBV18
ASSFRTDSYEQY
>.|TRBJ2-7|TRBV28
ASSRTAPYEQY
>.|TRBJ2-1|TRBV23-1
ASSQSVQGKGDEQF
>.|TRBJ1-6|TRBV6-1
ASSEFRGSTPLH
>.|TRBJ1-6|TRBV3-1/TRBV3-2
ASSPQAWAYNSPLH
>.|TRBJ1-2|TRBV6-5
ATLDREKLYGYT
>.|TRBJ1-5|TRBV5-1
ASRFMETDYSNQPQH
>.|TRBJ2-6|TRBV19
ASYRDTRSSGANVLT
>.|TRBJ1-1|TRBV4-1
ASSPRTGLVTEAF
>.|TRBJ2-4|TRBV2
ASSETSGGLSKNIQY
>.|TRBJ1-6|TRBV6-2/TRBV6-3
ASSYGHSSPLH
>.|TRBJ1-3|TRBV6-5
ASSYSDTSGNTIY
>.|TRBJ2-2|TRBV24-1
AATGTGNTGELF
>.|TRBJ2-1|TRBV4-2
ASSAVGGEYNEQF
>.|TRBJ1-2|TRBV7-9
ASSFATGLEGYGYT
>.|TRBJ1-5|TRBV14
ASSQILKDRDYSNQPQH
>.|TRBJ2-1|TRBV19
ASSIVGFVGVREQF
>.|TRBJ1-2|TRBV11-2
ASSPHREGVPYGYT
>.|TRBJ1-3|TRBV19
ASRVQSSGNTIY
>.|TRBJ2-2|TRBV2
ASSRGPTGELF
>.|TRBJ1-6|TRBV2
ASSDRVSPLH
>.|TRBJ2-3|TRBV5-1
ASSLYPTSGGTDTQY
>.|TRBJ1-1|TRBV2
ASSVGQINTEAF
>.|TRBJ1-2|TRBV20-1
SQGSNYGYT
>.|TRBJ1-2|TRBV2
ASRGTGGDGYT
>.|TRBJ2-1|TRBV13
ASSLAASSYNEQF
>.|TRBJ1-6|TRBV14
ASSQDLGGNSPLH
>.|TRBJ2-2|TRBV7-6
ASSPAAGEYYTGELF
>.|TRBJ2-1|TRBV3-1/TRBV3-2
ASSQLSGYNEQF
>.|TRBJ1-3|TRBV6-5
ASSPNRGNTIY
>.|TRBJ1-1|TRBV27
ASGTTGLSEAF
>.|TRBJ1-2|TRBV27
ASRGGSYGYT
>once|TRBJ1-2|TRBV20-1
SASRDGYGYT
>.|TRBJ1-2|TRBV15
ATSRDRGAQGYT
>.|TRBJ2-3|TRBV14
ASSHQIRAGPTDTQY
>.|TRBJ1-5|TRBV5-5
ASSLAGSGQPQH
>.|TRBJ1-3|TRBV7-8
ASSPGTDGNTIY
>.|TRBJ1-6|TRBV4-1
ASSQEASPNSPLH
>.|TRBJ2-1|TRBV29-1
SVEENEQF
>.|TRBJ1-6|TRBV4-1
ASSQGPGQVEGSPLH
>.|TRBJ2-3|TRBV7-7
ASSKLAGGPGDTQY
>.|TRBJ2-1|TRBV25-1
ASGLAGPYNEQF
>.|TRBJ1-3|TRBV30
AWSLGLGNTIY
>.|TRBJ2-7|TRBV7-9
ASSLDGVLLEQY
>.|TRBJ1-5|TRBV24-1
ATSVVVNQPQH
>.|TRBJ2-3|TRBV5-4
ASSLSLAGGTDTQY
>once|TRBJ2-1|TRBV7-9
ASSPTKPTRDEQF
>.|TRBJ1-1|TRBV18
ASSPGTIAEAF